This T cell receptor beta chain was captured by sequencing in a study of shared clonotypes between healthy human individuals. Study as a whole: Researchers assigned three CD4 naive, three CD4 memory, two CD8 naive and one CD8 memory plate to each donor.

In the sorted-subset replicate PCRs, approximately 200 ng DNA, roughly 30,000 T cell genomes, was used. Clones were read by immunoSEQ multiplex PCR, and TCRdb kept only the in-frame ones, dropping some. The data show approximately 2.1 million clones, 85% to 95% seen once. The sample was naive CD4+ T cells from PBMCs. Subset denoted: CD45RA+ positively selected. This clonotype was obtained from a man aged 18 to 30 in good health. Some clones in this sample may be carry-over from other donors' samples.

CDR3 DNA sequence: TGCGCCAGCAGCTCACAGGGTTCTGAAGAAAAACTGTTTTTT. Translating it yields CASSSQGSEEKLFF. The chain recombines TRBV5-1 with TRBJ1-4, with D possibly matching TRBD1 (6 bases). V was clipped by 3 bases and J by 8 bases, with 14 bases between them. This CDR3 spans 14 amino acids. The V gene's germline CDR1 is SGHRS and CDR2 YFSETQ.